This T cell receptor beta chain comes out of a study of cytomegalovirus exposure and HLA in healthy donors. Study-wide background: A preliminary data release comprised 70 million to 95 million unique TCRs obtained from HLA-typed donors.

Study-level results: Serostatus for CMV was the only available immune exposure information. Among the sequence variants, a highly shared cluster was likely an artifact of sequencing.

Concerning this clone: Its antigen remains unknown.

Use of 60 Vbeta and 13 Jbeta primers characterized the PCR. Assay used: immunoSEQ multiplex PCR; TCRdb lists only in-frame clones, some missing. The sample yields a few hundred thousand clones, about nine tenths seen once. Per the germline V gene, CDR1 is SGHNT and CDR2 is YYREEE (reference sequence). The CDR3 is 13 amino acids. Trimming at V came to 4 bases and at J to 5 bases, leaving 6 bases not matched to a gene. This TCR derives from a girl aged 2-10 years in good health and CMV-seronegative. The rearrangement links TRBV5-4 to TRBJ2-7; 7 bases align to TRBD1. Input material: PBMCs. The CDR3 nucleotides read TGTGCCAGCAGCCCCGAGACAGGGCACGAGCAGTACTTC. This gives the protein CASSPETGHEQYF.